Shown below are 32 T cell receptor beta chains from a single sample sequenced in a study of cytomegalovirus exposure and HLA in healthy donors. The PCR was carried out with 60 Vbeta primers and 13 Jbeta primers. Libraries were prepared by immunoSEQ multiplex PCR; TCRdb keeps only in-frame clonotypes and omits some of them. In the table there are over 45,000 clones, about 80% of which are singletons. Sequencing was carried out using PBMCs. These receptors all come from a female donor in good health and CMV-seronegative.

Worth noting for this clone: The junction departs from the called germline gene at one end, perhaps through a read error. The rearrangement links TRBV19 to TRBJ1-1, with 11 bases that match TRBD1. This CDR3 is 17 amino acids long. Germline V gene sequence: CDR1 LNHDA, CDR2 SQIVND (reference sequence). The CDR3 protein is CASSRRDRGGLNAEAFF. In DNA form, the CDR3 reads TGTGCCAGTAGTAGGCGGGACAGGGGGGGACTGAACGCTGAAGCTTTCTTT. Filled out from reference TRBV19 and TRBJ1-1, the complete variable domain reads DGGITQSPKYLFRKEGQNVTLSCEQNLNHDAMYWYRQDPGQGLRLIYYSQIVNDFQKGDIAEGYSVSREKKESFPLTVTSAQKNPTAFYLCASSRRDRGGLNAEAFFGQGTRLTVV.

V usage is TRBV6-5 and J usage is TRBJ2-7; possible D gene TRBD2, 5 bases. The germline V gene encodes CDR1 MNHEY and CDR2 SVGAGI. The V and J ends lost 7 bases and 0 bases respectively, with 16 bases between them. The CDR3 is 15 amino acids. CDR3 residues: CASTPTSLGSYEQYF. The CDR3 bases are TGTGCCAGCACTCCAACTAGTCTGGGCTCCTACGAGCAGTACTTC.

This chain uses TRBV15 with TRBJ1-2; 7 nucleotides agree with TRBD1. The CDR3 loop spans 13 amino acids. In germline, CDR1 is LNHNV, CDR2 YYDKDF (reference sequence). J was trimmed by 4 bases and V by 5 bases; bases with no gene match: 4. The CDR3 is CATSGDRFYGYTF. CDR3 in DNA: TGTGCCACCAGCGGGGACAGATTCTATGGCTACACCTTC.

The chain employs TRBV7-9 and TRBJ1-1, with D perhaps TRBD1 (5 bases). Deletions cut 3 bases from V and 3 bases from J, with 14 bases between. Germline V gene data show CDR1 as SEHNR and CDR2 as FQNEAQ (reference sequence). CDR3 length equals 15 residues. This CDR3 reads CASSLSVGQHTEAFF. CDR3 DNA: TGTGCCAGCAGCTTGAGCGTGGGGCAACACACTGAAGCTTTCTTT. Supplemented by reference TRBV7-9 and TRBJ1-1, the full variable domain reads DTGVSQNPRHKITKRGQNVTFRCDPISEHNRLYWYRQTLGQGPEFLTYFQNEAQLEKSRLLSDRFSAERPKGSFSTLEIQRTEQGDSAMYLCASSLSVGQHTEAFFGQGTRLTVV.

The CDR3 protein is CASRPGYSYNEQFF. CDR3 nucleotides: TGTGCCAGCAGACCGGGGTACTCCTACAATGAGCAGTTCTTC. V usage is TRBV6-5 and J usage is TRBJ2-1, with D perhaps matching TRBD2 (5 bases). Germline CDR1 MNHEY, CDR2 SVGAGI. The germline V and J ends were trimmed by 6 bases and 0 bases, with 9 bases remaining between them. The CDR3 contains 14 residues.

This clone occurred a few times. The chain has TRBV5-6 and TRBJ1-1; possibly TRBD1 for D (6 bases). The germline V gene encodes CDR1 SGHDT and CDR2 YYEEEE. V dropped 1 base and J dropped 5 bases, with 6 bases sitting between them. The CDR3 loop spans 12 amino acids. The CDR3 nucleotides are TGTGCCAGCAGCTTGAGGGGGACTGAAGCTTTCTTT. Translation: CASSLRGTEAFF.

The chain employs TRBV12-5 and TRBJ2-1, with 11 bases matching TRBD1. The CDR3 is 19 residues long. CDR1 and CDR2 (germline): LGHNT, FRNRAP. Trimming took 2 bases from V and 4 from J; bases not matched to a gene: 13. CDR3 in amino acids: CASGLPSSSGTGGYNEQFF. The CDR3 DNA is TGTGCTAGTGGTTTGCCCTCCTCTTCCGGGACAGGGGGTTACAATGAGCAGTTCTTC.

The V gene is TRBV7-9, the J gene TRBJ1-1; 8 bases are a match to TRBD1. The CDR3 contains 12 residues. Germline V CDR1 and CDR2: SEHNR, FQNEAQ (reference sequence). Trimming cost V 2 bases and J 10 bases; bases outside gene matches: 3. CDR3 in DNA: TGTGCCAGCAGCTTAAGTGACAGGGGAGCTTTCTTT. Translated, it gives CASSLSDRGAFF. Looking up the rest from reference TRBV7-9 and TRBJ1-1 gives the full variable domain: DTGVSQNPRHKITKRGQNVTFRCDPISEHNRLYWYRQTLGQGPEFLTYFQNEAQLEKSRLLSDRFSAERPKGSFSTLEIQRTEQGDSAMYLCASSLSDRGAFFGQGTRLTVV.

This clone has just a few counts. The chain couples TRBV15 to TRBJ2-7, with TRBD1 identical over 7 bases. Germline values: CDR1 LNHNV, CDR2 YYDKDF (reference sequence). V lost 0 bases and J lost 6; bases outside the gene matches: 8. This CDR3 contains 15 residues. This chain's CDR3 is CATSRDKGASREQYF. DNA for the CDR3: TGTGCCACCAGCAGAGATAAGGGGGCGAGTCGCGAGCAGTACTTC.

CDR3 protein: CASSPTRQLLSGNTIYF. CDR3 nucleotides: TGTGCCAGCAGTCCCACTCGACAGCTGCTCTCTGGAAACACCATATATTTT. The rearrangement joins TRBV27 to TRBJ1-3; TRBD1 might be the D (5 bases). V lost 5 bases and J lost 0, with 17 bases in between. This CDR3 is built from 17 residues. Germline V CDR1 and CDR2: MNHEY, SMNVEV (reference sequence).

V is TRBV2 and J is TRBJ1-2, with D unresolved. The CDR3 runs 12 residues. Between the trimmed V and J ends, which lost 4 bases and 11 bases, there was a span of 14 bases. The germline gives CDR1 SNHLY, CDR2 FYNNEI. For the CDR3, the DNA is TGTGCCAGCAGTGGAGGTCATAAGGCGTACACCTTC. This encodes CASSGGHKAYTF.

This clone was picked up one time. CDR3 DNA sequence: TGTGCCAGCAGCCTATACGGCGGGGACCCCTACGAGCAGTACTTC. Translated, it gives CASSLYGGDPYEQYF. The chain recombines TRBV7-2 with TRBJ2-7; tentatively, D is TRBD2 (6 bases). Trimming left V 5 bases short and J 2 bases short, with 16 bases between. The CDR3 loop spans 15 amino acids. In germline, CDR1 is SGHTA, CDR2 FQGNSA.

The chain links TRBV19 to TRBJ1-1; 7 bases fit TRBD1. There are 13 residues in the CDR3. The V gene's germline CDR1 is LNHDA and CDR2 SQIVND (reference sequence). V gave up 4 bases and J gave up 3 bases; unmatched junction bases: 2. The DNA of the CDR3 is TGTGCCAGTAGTAAACAGGGGTACACTGAAGCTTTCTTT. Protein product: CASSKQGYTEAFF.

On this clone itself: The junction departs from the called germline gene at one end, perhaps through a read error. This chain connects TRBV7-9 to TRBJ1-3; 8 bases are a match to TRBD1. Germline-derived CDR1 and CDR2 are SEHNR and FQNEAQ (reference sequence). The CDR3 covers 16 residues. The CDR3 DNA reads TGTTCCAGCAGCTTAGGGACAGGCGTCGGTGGTGGCACCATATATTTT. It encodes CSSSLGTGVGGGTIYF.

The V gene is TRBV11-3, the J gene TRBJ2-7; the D gene is possibly TRBD2 (5 bases). This CDR3 is 13 amino acids long. CDR1 SGHNT and CDR2 YENEEA come from the germline V gene. The V and J ends lost 3 bases and 0 bases respectively, with 6 bases between them. CDR3 loop: CASSLGSSYEQYF. CDR3 bases: TGTGCCAGCAGCTTGGGGAGCTCCTACGAGCAGTACTTC.

This chain connects TRBV10-2 to TRBJ2-1; TRBD1 is a possible D gene (5 bases). V dropped 4 bases and J dropped 10 bases, with 11 bases sitting between them. The CDR3 length is 12 residues. Germline lookup yields CDR1 WSHSY and CDR2 SAAADI. The CDR3 DNA reads TGCGCCAGCAGTGCCCCCAGGGCCGAGCAGTTCTTC. Its protein is CASSAPRAEQFF.

The CDR3 here is CASSAILGNRGIEAFF. In nucleotides, the CDR3 is TGTGCCAGCAGCGCCATCCTAGGGAACAGGGGAATTGAAGCTTTCTTT. The chain carries TRBV9 and TRBJ1-1; the match to TRBD1 covers 7 bases. Per germline, CDR1 SGDLS and CDR2 YYNGEE. With 3 bases clipped from V and 7 bases from J, the junction kept 15 bases outside the gene matches. There are 16 residues in the CDR3.

The chain employs TRBV20-1 and TRBJ2-7; possible D gene TRBD2, 5 bases. CDR3 length equals 11 residues. Germline V gene lookup returns CDR1 DFQATT and CDR2 SNEGSKA (reference sequence). The V and J ends lost 7 bases and 6 bases respectively, with 13 bases between them. In nucleotides, the CDR3 is TGCAGTGTTCTGTCGGGATGCGAGCAGTACTTC. The encoded protein is CSVLSGCEQYF.

V usage is TRBV27 and J usage is TRBJ1-1, with unresolved D. Germline V gene lookup returns CDR1 MNHEY and CDR2 SMNVEV (reference sequence). Between the trimmed V and J ends, which lost 4 bases and 0 bases, there was a span of 6 bases. The CDR3 runs 13 residues. In DNA, the CDR3 is TGTGCCAGCAGTTCATCCGTGAACACTGAAGCTTTCTTT. It yields the protein CASSSSVNTEAFF.

V usage is TRBV6-5 and J usage is TRBJ1-1, with D uncertain. Germline lookup yields CDR1 MNHEY and CDR2 SVGAGI. The germline V and J ends were trimmed by 6 bases and 4 bases, with 15 bases remaining between them. The CDR3 is made up of 14 amino acids. The chain's CDR3 is CASRKAVGGTEAFF. The CDR3 DNA follows: TGTGCCAGCAGAAAGGCCGTTGGAGGCACTGAAGCTTTCTTT.

This clone was detected only once. The V gene is TRBV5-1, the J gene TRBJ1-3; possibly TRBD1 for D (5 bases). The CDR3 covers 14 residues. CDR1 is SGHRS and CDR2 is YFSETQ in the germline V gene. V dropped 6 bases and J dropped 0 bases, with 10 bases sitting between them. In DNA form, the CDR3 reads TGCGCCAGCACGGGGGGATTCTCTGGAAACACCATATATTTT. It translates to CASTGGFSGNTIYF.

The chain carries TRBV5-6 and TRBJ1-2; TRBD1 agrees at 9 bases. V shed 0 bases and J 0 bases; nucleotides not matched to a gene: 12. Germline CDR1 is SGHDT and CDR2 is YYEEEE. The CDR3 length is 19 residues. In nucleotides, the CDR3 is TGTGCCAGCAGCTTGGTGGGTTCGACAGGGGGAGTAGCTAACTATGGCTACACCTTC. Amino acid sequence: CASSLVGSTGGVANYGYTF.

V gene TRBV10-3 combines with J gene TRBJ2-7; 9 bases are a match to TRBD2. J was trimmed by 4 bases and V by 2 bases; bases with no gene match: 9. Germline CDR1 ENHRY, CDR2 SYGVKD. This CDR3 has 16 amino acids. In DNA, the CDR3 is TGTGCCATCAGTGAGAGCGGCGGGGGGGCCTATTACGAGCAGTACTTC. It translates to CAISESGGGAYYEQYF.

The chain recombines TRBV7-9 with TRBJ1-5; 11 positions match TRBD1. This CDR3 comprises 19 residues. CDR1 is SEHNR and CDR2 is FQNEAQ in the germline V gene (reference sequence). J was trimmed by 0 bases and V by 4 bases; bases with no gene match: 11. CDR3 in DNA: TGTGCCAGCAGCTACGTCGGGACAGGGGGGCCTTATAGCAATCAGCCCCAGCATTTT. This sequence encodes CASSYVGTGGPYSNQPQHF.

This clone came up once. J is TRBJ1-1 and V is TRBV5-8; 9 bases fit TRBD1. V lost 2 bases, J lost 5 bases, and 7 bases stayed unmatched. The CDR3 runs 15 residues. The V gene's germline CDR1 is SGHTS and CDR2 YDEGEE. The CDR3 is CASSFTGGARTEAFF. The CDR3, as DNA: TGTGCCAGCAGCTTTACAGGGGGCGCGAGGACTGAAGCTTTCTTT.

The chain has TRBV4-1 and TRBJ1-2, with D perhaps matching TRBD1 (5 bases). The germline V gene has CDR1 MGHRA and CDR2 YSYEKL. V gave up 4 bases and J gave up 4 bases, with 16 bases separating them. This CDR3 is 15 amino acids long. CDR3 loop: CASSPLDTAVYGYTF. The DNA for the CDR3 is TGCGCCAGCAGCCCTTTGGACACCGCCGTCTATGGCTACACCTTC.

The chain has TRBV25-1 and TRBJ2-5; 7 bases agree with TRBD1. Germline V gene lookup returns CDR1 MGHDK and CDR2 SYGVNS. CDR3 size: 16 residues. The ends lost 4 bases at V and 1 base at J; junction bases unmatched: 9. CDR3 sequence: CASSGSRTGLQETQYF. CDR3 coding DNA: TGTGCCAGCAGTGGCTCTCGGACAGGCCTCCAAGAGACCCAGTACTTC.

The chain recombines TRBV27 with TRBJ2-3; D is unclear. This CDR3 contains 15 residues. Per the germline V gene, CDR1 is MNHEY and CDR2 is SMNVEV (reference sequence). Trimming pared 3 bases from V and 2 bases from J, leaving 12 bases between. The chain's CDR3 is CASSLYTANTDTQYF. CDR3 nucleotides: TGTGCCAGCAGTTTGTACACAGCCAACACAGATACGCAGTATTTT.

This chain joins TRBV10-1 and TRBJ2-1; TRBD1 is a possible D gene (6 bases). The V gene lost 9 bases and the J gene lost 0 bases, with 15 bases spanning the gap. In germline, CDR1 is WNHNN, CDR2 SYGVQD (reference sequence). The CDR3 length is 15 residues. CDR3 nucleotide sequence: TGCGCCAGTTCGGGACATCGAAGCTCCTACAATGAGCAGTTCTTC. Translation: CASSGHRSSYNEQFF.

The chain carries TRBV28 and TRBJ1-1, with D maybe TRBD1 (5 bases). The V end lost 4 bases, the J end lost 6 bases, and 12 bases lay between the germline ends. Germline V gene lookup returns CDR1 MDHEN and CDR2 SYDVKM. There are 13 residues in the CDR3. This CDR3 is CASSSHQGSEAFF. The CDR3 coding sequence is TGTGCCAGCAGTTCTCATCAGGGATCTGAAGCTTTCTTT. Full variable domain (rest looked up from reference TRBV28 and TRBJ1-1): DVKVTQSSRYLVKRTGEKVFLECVQDMDHENMFWYRQDPGLGLRLIYFSYDVKMKEKGDIPEGYSVSREKKERFSLILESASTNQTSMYLCASSSHQGSEAFFGQGTRLTVV.

The chain uses TRBV27 and TRBJ1-6; possibly TRBD1 for D (5 bases). Per germline, CDR1 MNHEY and CDR2 SMNVEV (reference sequence). The V end lost 6 bases, the J end lost 8 bases, and 17 bases lay between the germline ends. The CDR3 extends over 15 amino acids. The CDR3 coding sequence is TGTGCCAGCAGCCTCACCTGGGTAGGGGATTCACCCCTCCACTTT. This sequence encodes CASSLTWVGDSPLHF.

The J gene is TRBJ1-1, the V gene TRBV6-1; no clear D gene. Trimming stripped 8 bases from V and 10 bases from J, with 11 bases between. The CDR3 runs to 10 residues. Looked up from germline, CDR1 is MNHNS and CDR2 is SASEGT. The chain's CDR3 is CASEREGAFF. DNA of the CDR3: TGTGCCAGCGAAAGGGAGGGAGCTTTCTTT.